This T cell receptor (beta chain) stems from a study of radiation and T cells in renal cell carcinoma. This CDR3 contains 17 residues. Losses at the gene ends were 0 bases for V and 3 bases for J; bases not matched to a gene: 8. In germline, CDR1 is LGHNA, CDR2 YSLEER. As for time point: blood 4 weeks post-SBRT, at nephrectomy. As for treatment: 15 Gy SBRT to primary tumor, nephrectomy 4 weeks later. Produced via immunoSEQ multiplex PCR; TCRdb's table is partial and in-frame only. In the table there are 140,000 or so clones, 70% to 90% of which are singletons. The sequence was collected from a woman in her forties or fifties with renal cell carcinoma. This material consisted of blood, taken from a patient whose treatment included radiotherapy and nephrectomy. The chain links TRBV4-3 to TRBJ1-5; TRBD1 aligns across 7 bases. The chain's CDR3 is CASSQDWRTGDNQPQHF. The CDR3 nucleotides read TGCGCCAGCAGCCAAGATTGGCGGACAGGCGACAATCAGCCCCAGCATTTT.